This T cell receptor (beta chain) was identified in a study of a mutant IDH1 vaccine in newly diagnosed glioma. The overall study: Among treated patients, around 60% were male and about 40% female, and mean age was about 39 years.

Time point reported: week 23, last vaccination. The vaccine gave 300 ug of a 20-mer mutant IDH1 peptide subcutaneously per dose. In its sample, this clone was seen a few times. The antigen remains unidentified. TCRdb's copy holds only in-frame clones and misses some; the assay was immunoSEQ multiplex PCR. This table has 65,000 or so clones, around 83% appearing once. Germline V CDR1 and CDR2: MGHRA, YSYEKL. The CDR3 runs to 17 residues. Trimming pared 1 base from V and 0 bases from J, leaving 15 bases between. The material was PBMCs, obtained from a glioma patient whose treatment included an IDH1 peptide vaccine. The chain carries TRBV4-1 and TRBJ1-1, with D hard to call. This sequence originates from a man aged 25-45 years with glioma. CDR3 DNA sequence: TGCGCCAGCAGCCAAGTCTTGGGTACGATACTGAACACTGAAGCTTTCTTT. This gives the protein CASSQVLGTILNTEAFF.